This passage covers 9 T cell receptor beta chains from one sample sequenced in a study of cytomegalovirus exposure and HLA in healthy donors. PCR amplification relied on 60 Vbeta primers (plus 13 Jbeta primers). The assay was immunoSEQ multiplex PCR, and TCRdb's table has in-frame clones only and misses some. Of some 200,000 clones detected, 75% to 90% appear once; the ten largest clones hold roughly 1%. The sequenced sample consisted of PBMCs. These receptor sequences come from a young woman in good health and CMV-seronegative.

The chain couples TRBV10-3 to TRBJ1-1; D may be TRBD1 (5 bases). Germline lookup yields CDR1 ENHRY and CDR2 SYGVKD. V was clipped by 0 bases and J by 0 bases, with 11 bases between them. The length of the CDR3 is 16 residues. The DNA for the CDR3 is TGTGCCATCAGTGAGTCGGGGGGAGAATTGAACACTGAAGCTTTCTTT. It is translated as CAISESGGELNTEAFF.

As DNA, the CDR3 is TGTGCCAGCAGCTTCGGAGTAGGATCCTACAATGAGCAGTTCTTC. Amino acids: CASSFGVGSYNEQFF. V and J are TRBV5-8 and TRBJ2-1; D is uncertain. Looked up from germline, CDR1 is SGHTS and CDR2 is YDEGEE. The CDR3 is 15 residues long. Trimming removed 2 bases at V and 1 base at J, with 10 bases between. The full variable domain, with the rest looked up from reference TRBV5-8 and TRBJ2-1, is EAGVTQSPTHLIKTRGQQATLRCSPISGHTSVYWYQQALGLGLQFLLWYDEGEERNRGNFPPRFSGRQFPNYSSELNVNALELEDSALYLCASSFGVGSYNEQFFGPGTRLTVL.

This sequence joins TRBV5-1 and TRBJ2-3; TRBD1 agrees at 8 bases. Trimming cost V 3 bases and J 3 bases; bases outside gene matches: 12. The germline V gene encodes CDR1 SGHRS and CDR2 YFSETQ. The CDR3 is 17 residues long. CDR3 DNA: TGCGCCAGCAGCTATTACCTACAGGGGGGCGAAACAGATACGCAGTATTTT. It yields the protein CASSYYLQGGETDTQYF.

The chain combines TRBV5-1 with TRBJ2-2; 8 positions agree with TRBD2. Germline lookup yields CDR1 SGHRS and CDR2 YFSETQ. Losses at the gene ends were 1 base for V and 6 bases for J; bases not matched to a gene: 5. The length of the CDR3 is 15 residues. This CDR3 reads CASSLLGGGPGELFF. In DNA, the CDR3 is TGCGCCAGCAGCTTGCTCGGGGGGGGTCCCGGGGAGCTGTTTTTT.

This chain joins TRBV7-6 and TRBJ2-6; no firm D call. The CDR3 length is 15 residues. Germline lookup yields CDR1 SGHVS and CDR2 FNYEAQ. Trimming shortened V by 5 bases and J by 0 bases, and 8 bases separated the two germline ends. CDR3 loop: CASSGYSSGANVLTF. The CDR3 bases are TGTGCCAGCAGCGGGTACAGCTCTGGGGCCAACGTCCTGACTTTC.

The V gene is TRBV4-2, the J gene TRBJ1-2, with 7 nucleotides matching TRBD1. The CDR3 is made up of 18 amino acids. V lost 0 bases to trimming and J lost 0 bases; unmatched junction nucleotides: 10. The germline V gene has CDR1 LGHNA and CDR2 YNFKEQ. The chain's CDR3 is CASSQDTGAWQPNYGYTF. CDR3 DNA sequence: TGTGCCAGCAGCCAAGATACAGGGGCTTGGCAGCCTAACTATGGCTACACCTTC.

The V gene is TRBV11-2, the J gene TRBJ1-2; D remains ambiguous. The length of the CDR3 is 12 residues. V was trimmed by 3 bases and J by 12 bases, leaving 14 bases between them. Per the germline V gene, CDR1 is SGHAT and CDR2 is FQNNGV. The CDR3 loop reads CASSFRQVPHTF. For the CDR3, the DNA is TGTGCCAGCAGCTTTCGGCAGGTTCCCCACACCTTC.

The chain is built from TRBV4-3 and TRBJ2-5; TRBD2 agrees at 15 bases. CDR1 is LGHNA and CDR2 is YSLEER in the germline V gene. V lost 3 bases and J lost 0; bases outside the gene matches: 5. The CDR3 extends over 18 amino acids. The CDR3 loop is CASSHPRTSGGDQETQYF. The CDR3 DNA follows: TGCGCCAGCAGCCACCCGAGGACTAGCGGGGGGGACCAAGAGACCCAGTACTTC.

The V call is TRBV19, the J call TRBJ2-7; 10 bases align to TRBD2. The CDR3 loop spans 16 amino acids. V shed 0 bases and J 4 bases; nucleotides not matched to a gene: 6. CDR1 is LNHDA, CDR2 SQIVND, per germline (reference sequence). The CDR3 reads CASSIDVLAGKYEQYF. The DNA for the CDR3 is TGTGCCAGTAGTATAGATGTACTAGCGGGGAAATACGAGCAGTACTTC. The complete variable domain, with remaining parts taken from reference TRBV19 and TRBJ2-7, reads DGGITQSPKYLFRKEGQNVTLSCEQNLNHDAMYWYRQDPGQGLRLIYYSQIVNDFQKGDIAEGYSVSREKKESFPLTVTSAQKNPTAFYLCASSIDVLAGKYEQYFGPGTRLTVT.